This is a list of T cell receptor beta chains from one sample in a study of blood T cell repertoires in COVID-19. The method was immunoSEQ multiplex PCR; TCRdb's version includes in-frame clones alone and lacks a portion of them. Of 200,000 to 250,000 clones in the sample, around 83% were seen once. Material for sequencing was peripheral blood. The receptors were gathered from a young man who had recovered from COVID-19. Each CDR3 is given with its conserved first and last residue. The order of the fields is J gene, V gene, clone size, CDR3 protein. The size field is filled for only some rows; it gives once, few, many or a size class.

j_call: TRBJ1-5
v_call: TRBV7-2
clone_size: once
cdr3_aa: CASSLTFSRGAPNQPQHF

j_call: TRBJ2-1
v_call: TRBV5-1
clone_size: -
cdr3_aa: CASRYGGAEVSEQFF

j_call: TRBJ2-7
v_call: TRBV18
clone_size: -
cdr3_aa: CASSPRLSGGTYEQYF

j_call: TRBJ1-2
v_call: TRBV7-9
clone_size: -
cdr3_aa: CASSPGGALGNTF

j_call: TRBJ2-1
v_call: TRBV11-2
clone_size: -
cdr3_aa: CASSLGGEAYNEQFF

j_call: TRBJ2-6
v_call: TRBV5-4
clone_size: -
cdr3_aa: CASSLEGASGSSGANVLTF

j_call: TRBJ1-3
v_call: TRBV10-3
clone_size: -
cdr3_aa: CASFDSSGNTIYF

j_call: TRBJ2-2
v_call: TRBV12-3/TRBV12-4
clone_size: few
cdr3_aa: CASRVTITGELFF

j_call: TRBJ1-3
v_call: TRBV4-2
clone_size: -
cdr3_aa: CASSQEGRSGNTIYF

j_call: TRBJ2-5
v_call: TRBV7-6
clone_size: many
cdr3_aa: CASSLKWQSWETQYF

j_call: TRBJ2-2
v_call: TRBV5-4
clone_size: -
cdr3_aa: CASRNQDTTVGELFF

j_call: TRBJ2-2
v_call: TRBV7-3
clone_size: -
cdr3_aa: CASSLTTSTGELFF

j_call: TRBJ2-5
v_call: TRBV4-2
clone_size: -
cdr3_aa: CASSQGNRQETQYF

j_call: TRBJ1-1
v_call: TRBV24-1
clone_size: -
cdr3_aa: CATSDARDRGGTEAFF

j_call: TRBJ2-1
v_call: TRBV7-2
clone_size: -
cdr3_aa: CASSLGATGNEQFF

j_call: TRBJ2-7
v_call: TRBV7-6
clone_size: -
cdr3_aa: CASSYGQGSSYEQYF

j_call: TRBJ1-1
v_call: TRBV2
clone_size: once
cdr3_aa: CASTGQGYTEAFF

j_call: TRBJ2-2
v_call: TRBV18
clone_size: -
cdr3_aa: CASSPRPGGSAGELFF

j_call: TRBJ2-2
v_call: TRBV6-5
clone_size: once
cdr3_aa: CASVSGTGELFF

j_call: TRBJ1-2
v_call: TRBV9
clone_size: -
cdr3_aa: CASSASPGANYGYTF

j_call: TRBJ2-1
v_call: TRBV5-8
clone_size: -
cdr3_aa: CASSLGTGSSYNEQFF

j_call: TRBJ2-1
v_call: TRBV6-2/TRBV6-3
clone_size: -
cdr3_aa: CASSYSDRKKLF

j_call: TRBJ2-7
v_call: TRBV15
clone_size: -
cdr3_aa: CATSRDGWAEQYF

j_call: TRBJ2-5
v_call: TRBV15
clone_size: -
cdr3_aa: CATSRGRRGSETQYF

j_call: TRBJ1-2
v_call: TRBV6-1
clone_size: -
cdr3_aa: CASSEGGSTNYGYTF

j_call: TRBJ2-1
v_call: TRBV11-2
clone_size: -
cdr3_aa: CASSPGQGYNEQFF

j_call: TRBJ2-5
v_call: TRBV3-1/TRBV3-2
clone_size: -
cdr3_aa: CASSPPQGGGQRQETQYF

j_call: TRBJ1-6
v_call: TRBV6-6
clone_size: -
cdr3_aa: CASSQTGPRRANSPLHF

j_call: TRBJ1-2
v_call: TRBV7-9
clone_size: few
cdr3_aa: CASAGDGYTF

j_call: TRBJ1-6
v_call: TRBV6-1
clone_size: few
cdr3_aa: CASSEFHREKPLHF

j_call: TRBJ1-1
v_call: TRBV6-5
clone_size: few
cdr3_aa: CASSYSATGYTEAFF

j_call: TRBJ2-4
v_call: TRBV2
clone_size: -
cdr3_aa: CASSSPPLGAKNIQYF

j_call: TRBJ1-2
v_call: TRBV2
clone_size: -
cdr3_aa: CASSAGSGYGYTF

j_call: TRBJ1-2
v_call: TRBV4-1
clone_size: -
cdr3_aa: CASSQRTGSLDYGYTF

j_call: TRBJ2-2
v_call: TRBV9
clone_size: -
cdr3_aa: CASSIALAGKPNTGTGELFF

j_call: TRBJ2-3
v_call: TRBV7-8
clone_size: -
cdr3_aa: CASSLQDTQYF

j_call: TRBJ1-2
v_call: TRBV6-5
clone_size: many
cdr3_aa: CASSSRQGEDGYTF

j_call: TRBJ1-5
v_call: TRBV6-1
clone_size: -
cdr3_aa: CASSERQPNQPQHF

j_call: TRBJ1-2
v_call: TRBV5-1
clone_size: -
cdr3_aa: CASRDDRGYGYTF

j_call: TRBJ2-1
v_call: TRBV7-9
clone_size: -
cdr3_aa: CASSSIRDRAPNEQFF

j_call: TRBJ2-3
v_call: TRBV4-1
clone_size: -
cdr3_aa: CASSQRIPGQGVTDTQYF

j_call: TRBJ1-1
v_call: TRBV28
clone_size: -
cdr3_aa: CASRRKRGTEAFF

j_call: TRBJ2-1
v_call: TRBV14
clone_size: -
cdr3_aa: CASSQDDRGFYNEQFF

j_call: TRBJ1-1
v_call: TRBV4-1
clone_size: -
cdr3_aa: CASSQSAGAPEAFF

j_call: TRBJ2-1
v_call: TRBV18
clone_size: -
cdr3_aa: CASSPPPRGNNEQFF

j_call: TRBJ1-2
v_call: TRBV11-2
clone_size: -
cdr3_aa: CASSLLRGPFYGYTF

j_call: TRBJ2-6
v_call: TRBV9
clone_size: -
cdr3_aa: CASSRGLSSSGANVLTF

j_call: TRBJ2-1
v_call: TRBV7-9
clone_size: -
cdr3_aa: CASSFPRGGSNEQFF

j_call: TRBJ2-3
v_call: TRBV5-1
clone_size: few
cdr3_aa: CASSLGSRGGGATDTQYF

j_call: TRBJ1-6
v_call: TRBV5-1
clone_size: few
cdr3_aa: CASSFSDNSPLHF

j_call: TRBJ2-5
v_call: TRBV7-2
clone_size: -
cdr3_aa: CASSSRLAELETQYF

j_call: TRBJ1-2
v_call: TRBV7-8
clone_size: -
cdr3_aa: CASSSQTGPYGYTF

j_call: TRBJ1-1
v_call: TRBV3-1/TRBV3-2
clone_size: -
cdr3_aa: CASSHQDREAFF

j_call: TRBJ2-1
v_call: TRBV9
clone_size: once
cdr3_aa: CASTRSGGAVWNEQFF

j_call: TRBJ1-6
v_call: TRBV9
clone_size: -
cdr3_aa: CASSGTTGVSPLHF